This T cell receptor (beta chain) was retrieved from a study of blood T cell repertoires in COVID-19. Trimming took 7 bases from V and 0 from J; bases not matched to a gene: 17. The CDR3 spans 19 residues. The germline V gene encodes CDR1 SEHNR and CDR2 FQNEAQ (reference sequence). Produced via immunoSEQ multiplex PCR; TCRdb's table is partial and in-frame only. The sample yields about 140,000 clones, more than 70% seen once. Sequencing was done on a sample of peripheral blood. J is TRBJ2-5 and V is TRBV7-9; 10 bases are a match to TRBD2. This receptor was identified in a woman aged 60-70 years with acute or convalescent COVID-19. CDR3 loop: CASIPSLLNSGGNQETQYF. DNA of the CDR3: TGTGCCAGCATTCCCTCCCTCTTAAATAGCGGGGGGAACCAAGAGACCCAGTACTTC.